This passage covers 22 T cell receptor beta chains from one sample sequenced in a study of blood T cell repertoires in COVID-19. The assay was immunoSEQ multiplex PCR, and TCRdb's table has in-frame clones only and misses some. The sample has under 250,000 clones, over 90% seen once. The specimen was peripheral blood. The source is a man aged 25-45 years with COVID-19, enrolled during active disease.

The CDR3 is CASSYGGASNQPQHF. The CDR3 region has the DNA TGTGCCAGCAGTTATGGCGGGGCTAGCAATCAGCCCCAGCATTTT. V is TRBV27 and J is TRBJ1-5; D is possibly TRBD1 (5 bases). Trimming removed 4 bases at V and 0 bases at J, with 10 bases between. This CDR3 has 15 amino acids. Per germline, CDR1 MNHEY and CDR2 SMNVEV (reference sequence).

The chain's CDR3 is CASIFGGAGTEAFF. CDR3 DNA sequence: TGTGCCAGTATATTCGGGGGGGCCGGCACTGAAGCTTTCTTT. V gene TRBV19 combines with J gene TRBJ1-1; maybe TRBD1 (6 bases). Trimming cost V 7 bases and J 4 bases, with 16 bases left between them. Germline V lookup: CDR1 LNHDA, CDR2 SQIVND (reference sequence). The CDR3 is 14 amino acids.

This sequence joins TRBV10-3 and TRBJ2-7, with 9 positions matching TRBD1. V was clipped by 10 bases and J by 2 bases; unmatched bases: 6. This CDR3 has 13 residues. Germline CDR1 is ENHRY and CDR2 is SYGVKD. The CDR3 reads CATFDRGAYEQYF. The CDR3 nucleotides read TGTGCCACTTTTGACAGGGGGGCCTACGAGCAGTACTTC.

The V call is TRBV11-3, the J call TRBJ2-1; a weak D match, TRBD2 (5 bases). V lost 0 bases, J lost 10 bases, and 7 bases lay in between. This CDR3 spans 12 amino acids. CDR1 and CDR2 (germline): SGHNT, YENEEA. The CDR3 is CASSLDSGEQFF. CDR3 nucleotides: TGTGCCAGCAGCTTAGACAGCGGCGAGCAGTTCTTC.

The chain links TRBV3-1 (or the pseudogene TRBV3-2) to TRBJ1-6; TRBD1 agrees at 8 bases. CDR3 length: 13 amino acids. Germline-derived CDR1 and CDR2 are LGHDT and YNNKEL (reference sequence). V lost 8 bases to trimming and J lost 7 bases; unmatched junction nucleotides: 4. The CDR3 spells CASGRGQNSPLHF. The CDR3 region has the DNA TGTGCCAGCGGCAGGGGGCAAAATTCACCCCTCCACTTT.

This chain connects TRBV2 to TRBJ1-1, with 8 positions matching TRBD1. CDR1 and CDR2 (germline): SNHLY, FYNNEI. The CDR3 spans 15 residues. Unmatched junction bases numbered 7, after V lost 6 bases and J lost 1 base. The CDR3 reads CASSERGTGNTEAFF. The CDR3 nucleotides are TGTGCCAGCAGCGAACGAGGGACAGGGAACACTGAAGCTTTCTTT.

CDR3 in amino acids: CASSLPGGETQYF. The CDR3 DNA reads as TGTGCCAGCAGCCTCCCGGGGGGGGAGACCCAGTACTTC. The chain recombines TRBV5-4 with TRBJ2-5; 8 bases agree with TRBD2. Trimming cost V 4 bases and J 5 bases; bases outside gene matches: 4. This CDR3 has 13 amino acids. Germline-derived CDR1 and CDR2 are SGHNT and YYREEE (reference sequence).

The CDR3 nucleotides read TGCGCCAGCAGCCAAGGGAATGGGGCGGGGAACACAGATACGCAGTATTTT. Translating it yields CASSQGNGAGNTDTQYF. The J gene is TRBJ2-3, the V gene TRBV4-1; D might be TRBD2 (6 bases). Between the trimmed V and J ends, which lost 1 base and 2 bases, there was a span of 16 bases. The CDR3 runs to 17 residues. Germline lookup yields CDR1 MGHRA and CDR2 YSYEKL.

This chain links TRBV3-1 (or the pseudogene TRBV3-2) with TRBJ1-3; D is unresolved. Germline V gives CDR1 LGHDT, CDR2 YNNKEL (reference sequence). The length of the CDR3 is 15 residues. V was cut by 3 bases and J by 0 bases, with 9 bases left in between. The CDR3 coding sequence is TGTGCCAGCAGCCAGGTCCCGAGCTCTGGAAACACCATATATTTT. Protein sequence: CASSQVPSSGNTIYF.

The rearrangement joins TRBV9 to TRBJ1-3; 7 nucleotides align to TRBD1. Trimming took 4 bases from V and 4 from J; bases not matched to a gene: 17. The CDR3 has 18 residues. Germline V gene sequence: CDR1 SGDLS, CDR2 YYNGEE. The CDR3 is CASSPYVPGQRGGNTIYF. In DNA form, the CDR3 reads TGTGCCAGCAGCCCCTACGTCCCGGGACAGAGAGGGGGAAACACCATATATTTT. The complete variable domain, with remaining parts taken from reference TRBV9 and TRBJ1-3, reads DSGVTQTPKHLITATGQRVTLRCSPRSGDLSVYWYQQSLDQGLQFLIQYYNGEERAKGNILERFSAQQFPDLHSELNLSSLELGDSALYFCASSPYVPGQRGGNTIYFGEGSWLTVV.

A note on this clone: The same CDR3 is also encoded by other DNA sequences in this sample. The chain joins TRBV5-1 to TRBJ2-1, with 8 bases fitting TRBD1. The CDR3 spans 16 residues. Per the germline V gene, CDR1 is SGHRS and CDR2 is YFSETQ. The trim removed 1 base at V and 7 bases at J, leaving 10 bases unmatched. The CDR3 reads CASSLFWGQGANEQFF. Here the CDR3 DNA reads TGCGCCAGCAGCTTGTTTTGGGGGCAGGGGGCGAATGAGCAGTTCTTC.

The chain uses TRBV10-3 and TRBJ1-5, with 7 bases identical to TRBD1. With 5 bases clipped from V and 1 base from J, the junction kept 2 bases outside the gene matches. Germline loops: CDR1 ENHRY, CDR2 SYGVKD. The length of the CDR3 is 14 residues. The CDR3 bases are TGTGCCATCAGTCAACAGGGGAGCAATCAGCCCCAGCATTTT. Amino acid sequence: CAISQQGSNQPQHF.

The genes are TRBV2 and TRBJ2-1, with 11 positions matching TRBD2. J was trimmed by 0 bases and V by 1 base; bases with no gene match: 5. CDR1 SNHLY and CDR2 FYNNEI come from the germline V gene. The CDR3 has 18 amino acids. CDR3 protein: CASSEGLAGGNSYNEQFF. CDR3 DNA: TGTGCCAGCAGTGAAGGGCTAGCGGGGGGCAACTCCTACAATGAGCAGTTCTTC.

This chain links TRBV27 with TRBJ1-2, with 8 bases aligning to TRBD1. The CDR3 loop spans 13 amino acids. Per germline, CDR1 MNHEY and CDR2 SMNVEV (reference sequence). V shed 6 bases and J 4 bases; nucleotides not matched to a gene: 4. CDR3 amino acids: CASRIGQGYGYTF. The CDR3, as DNA: TGTGCCAGCAGGATCGGACAGGGCTATGGCTACACCTTC.

This chain connects TRBV14 to TRBJ1-3, with TRBD1 matching 8 bases. There are 15 residues in the CDR3. V shed 1 base and J 4 bases; nucleotides not matched to a gene: 3. Germline CDR1 reads SGHDN; CDR2 reads FVKESK. The CDR3 spells CASSQGGTGGNTIYF. The CDR3, as DNA: TGTGCCAGCAGCCAAGGTGGGACAGGAGGAAACACCATATATTTT.

V and J are TRBV2 and TRBJ2-1, with 8 positions matching TRBD1. Germline V lookup: CDR1 SNHLY, CDR2 FYNNEI. V shed 7 bases, J shed 9 bases, and the junction held 2 bases outside the gene matches. The CDR3 has 11 amino acids. This CDR3 is CASIQGGEQFF. The DNA of the CDR3 is TGTGCCAGCATACAGGGGGGTGAGCAGTTCTTC.

This clone was observed a single time. The V gene is TRBV11-3, the J gene TRBJ1-5; perhaps TRBD1 as D (5 bases). The V and J ends lost 1 base and 7 bases respectively, with 11 bases between them. The V gene's germline CDR1 is SGHNT and CDR2 YENEEA. The CDR3 totals 14 residues. The CDR3 protein is CASSLAQGGQPQHF. The DNA of the CDR3 is TGTGCCAGCAGCTTAGCCCAGGGTGGACAGCCCCAGCATTTT.

This clone was recorded once. V and J are TRBV15 and TRBJ2-5, with TRBD2 identical over 11 bases. Germline assignment: CDR1 LNHNV and CDR2 YYDKDF (reference sequence). The CDR3 has 18 amino acids. Germline trimming cut 1 base from V and 0 bases from J; bases unmatched to any gene: 7. CDR3: CATSRVFLAGGNQETQYF. CDR3 bases: TGTGCCACCAGCAGAGTCTTTCTAGCGGGGGGCAACCAAGAGACCCAGTACTTC. The variable domain in full, with the rest retrieved from reference TRBV15 and TRBJ2-5, is DAMVIQNPRYQVTQFGKPVTLSCSQTLNHNVMYWYQQKSSQAPKLLFHYYDKDFNNEADTPDNFQSRRPNTSFCFLDIRSPGLGDTAMYLCATSRVFLAGGNQETQYFGPGTRLLVL.

The gene calls are TRBV6-4 and TRBJ1-2, with D possibly matching TRBD1 (6 bases). Trimming cost V 6 bases and J 8 bases, with 19 bases left between them. In germline, CDR1 is MRHNA, CDR2 SNTAGT. The CDR3 covers 14 residues. CDR3 amino acids: CASSPTGMGRGYTF. As DNA, the CDR3 is TGTGCCAGCAGCCCTACAGGGATGGGGCGAGGCTACACCTTC.

CDR3 sequence reads: CASKPTVNTEAFF. CDR3 nucleotides: TGTGCCAGCAAGCCGACTGTGAACACTGAAGCTTTCTTT. J is TRBJ1-1 and V is TRBV6-5, with D hard to call. Germline V gives CDR1 MNHEY, CDR2 SVGAGI. The CDR3 contains 13 residues. The V and J ends lost 7 bases and 0 bases respectively, with 9 bases between them.

This chain connects TRBV2 to TRBJ1-1; a possible D gene is TRBD1 (5 bases). CDR1 is SNHLY and CDR2 is FYNNEI in the germline V gene. There are 18 residues in the CDR3. Trimming left V 1 base short and J 3 bases short, with 21 bases between. CDR3 region: CASSEVRPLGLRDTEAFF. In DNA, the CDR3 is TGTGCCAGCAGTGAAGTCAGACCCCTGGGACTTAGGGACACTGAAGCTTTCTTT.

This rearrangement joins TRBV19 to TRBJ1-6; a weak D match, TRBD1 (6 bases). The CDR3 runs 15 residues. The V and J ends lost 5 bases and 5 bases respectively, with 13 bases between them. CDR1 and CDR2 from the germline V gene are LNHDA and SQIVND (reference sequence). The CDR3 bases are TGTGCCAGTAGTCAGGGGCTATGGGATAATTCACCCCTCCACTTT. This codes for CASSQGLWDNSPLHF.